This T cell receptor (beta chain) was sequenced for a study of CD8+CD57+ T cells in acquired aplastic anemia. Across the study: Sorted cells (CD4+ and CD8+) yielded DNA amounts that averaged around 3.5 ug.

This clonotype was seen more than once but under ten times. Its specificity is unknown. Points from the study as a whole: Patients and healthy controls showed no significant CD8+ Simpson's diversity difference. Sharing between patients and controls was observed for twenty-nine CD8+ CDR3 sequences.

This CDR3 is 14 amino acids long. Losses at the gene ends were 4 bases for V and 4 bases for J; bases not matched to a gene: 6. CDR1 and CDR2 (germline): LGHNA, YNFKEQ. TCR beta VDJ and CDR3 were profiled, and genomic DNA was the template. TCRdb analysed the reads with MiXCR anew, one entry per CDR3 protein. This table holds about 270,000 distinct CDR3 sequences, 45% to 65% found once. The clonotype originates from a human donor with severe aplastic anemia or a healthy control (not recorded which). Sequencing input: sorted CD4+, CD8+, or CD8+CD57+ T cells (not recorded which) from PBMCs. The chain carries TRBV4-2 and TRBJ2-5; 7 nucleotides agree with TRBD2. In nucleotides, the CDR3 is TGTGCCAGCAGCCGCGGGGGAGTTGGAGAGACCCAGTACTTC. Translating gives CASSRGGVGETQYF.